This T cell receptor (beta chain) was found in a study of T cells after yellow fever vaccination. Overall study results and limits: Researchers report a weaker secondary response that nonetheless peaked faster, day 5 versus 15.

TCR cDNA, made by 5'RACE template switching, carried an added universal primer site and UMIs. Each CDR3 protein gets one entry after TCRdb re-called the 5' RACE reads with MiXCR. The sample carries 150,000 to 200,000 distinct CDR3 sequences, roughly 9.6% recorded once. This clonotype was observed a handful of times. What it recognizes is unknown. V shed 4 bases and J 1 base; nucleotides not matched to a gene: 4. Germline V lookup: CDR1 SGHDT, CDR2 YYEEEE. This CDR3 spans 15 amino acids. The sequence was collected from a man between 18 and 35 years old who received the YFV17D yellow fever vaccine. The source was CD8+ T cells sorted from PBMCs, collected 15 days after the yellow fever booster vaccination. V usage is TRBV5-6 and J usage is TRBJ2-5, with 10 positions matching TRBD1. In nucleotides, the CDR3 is TGTGCCAGCAGCCGGGACAGGGGCACCCAAGAGACCCAGTACTTC. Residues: CASSRDRGTQETQYF.